This TCR beta chain was recovered during a study of a mutant IDH1 vaccine in newly diagnosed glioma. Across the whole study: In some groups vaccination began 4-6 weeks post-radiotherapy; others received it with temozolomide.

Regarding this clone: As yet, its antigen is unknown.

The protocol was immunoSEQ multiplex PCR, while the TCRdb copy is restricted to in-frame clones and leaves out a portion. Of 50,000 to 70,000 clones in the sample, 86% were seen once. V gave up 0 bases and J gave up 9 bases, with 12 bases separating them. Germline CDR1 is SGHDT and CDR2 is YYEEEE. The CDR3 is 13 residues long. This sample's time point: week 35, safety follow-up. Vaccination used 300 ug of mutant IDH1 20-mer peptide per dose, with topical imiquimod. The donors' diagnosis was new WHO grade 3 or 4 astrocytoma that was IDH1-mutant and ATRX-lost. Sequencing was performed on PBMCs, taken from a glioma patient whose treatment included an IDH1 peptide vaccine. The sequence was collected from a man aged 40-49 years with glioma. This chain joins TRBV5-6 and TRBJ2-5; the D gene is possibly TRBD2 (6 bases). In DNA form, the CDR3 reads TGTGCCAGCAGCTTGGCGGGCAGGGAGGCCCAGTACTTC. This gives the protein CASSLAGREAQYF.